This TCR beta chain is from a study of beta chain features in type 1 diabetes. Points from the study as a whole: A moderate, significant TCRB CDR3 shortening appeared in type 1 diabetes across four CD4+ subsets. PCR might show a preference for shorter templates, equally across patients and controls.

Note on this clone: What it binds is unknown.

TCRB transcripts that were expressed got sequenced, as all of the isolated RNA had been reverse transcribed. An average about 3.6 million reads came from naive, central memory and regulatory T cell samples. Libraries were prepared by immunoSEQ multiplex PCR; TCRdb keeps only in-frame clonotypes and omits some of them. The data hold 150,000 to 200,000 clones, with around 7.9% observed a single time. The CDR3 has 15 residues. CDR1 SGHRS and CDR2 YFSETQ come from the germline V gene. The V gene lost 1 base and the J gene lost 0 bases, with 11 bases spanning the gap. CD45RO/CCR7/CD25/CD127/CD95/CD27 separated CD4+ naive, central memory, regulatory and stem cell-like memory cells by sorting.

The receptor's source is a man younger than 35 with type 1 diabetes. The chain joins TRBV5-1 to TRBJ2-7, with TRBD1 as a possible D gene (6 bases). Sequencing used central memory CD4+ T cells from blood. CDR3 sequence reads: CASSLPTDSSYEQYF. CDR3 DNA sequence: TGCGCCAGCAGCTTGCCAACGGACAGCTCCTACGAGCAGTACTTC. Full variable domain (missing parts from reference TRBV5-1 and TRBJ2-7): KAGVTQTPRYLIKTRGQQVTLSCSPISGHRSVSWYQQTPGQGLQFLFEYFSETQRNKGNFPGRFSGRQFSNSRSEMNVSTLELGDSALYLCASSLPTDSSYEQYFGPGTRLTVT.